Presented here are 29 T cell receptor beta chains from one specimen sequenced in a study of PD-1 blockade in classical Hodgkin lymphoma. Every single patient, without exception, relapsed after autologous stem cell transplantation, and brentuximab vedotin exposure varied. The protocol was immunoSEQ multiplex PCR, while the TCRdb copy is restricted to in-frame clones and leaves out a portion. The table records approximately 79,000 clones, about nine tenths of them present only once. The sample consisted of peripheral blood mononuclear cells (PBMCs), taken before the second cycle of nivolumab. These receptors came from a human donor with classical Hodgkin lymphoma.

The V and J genes are TRBV5-1 and TRBJ2-7; possible D gene TRBD2, 5 bases. The CDR3 runs to 16 residues. CDR1 SGHRS and CDR2 YFSETQ come from the germline V gene. Trimming removed 0 bases at V and 7 bases at J, with 20 bases between. The CDR3 region has the DNA TGCGCCAGCAGCTTGGAGCTCGGGATAGGAAGGCGGGAGCAGTACTTC. Protein product: CASSLELGIGRREQYF.

The V gene is TRBV27, the J gene TRBJ1-1; D gene ambiguous. The V gene's germline CDR1 is MNHEY and CDR2 SMNVEV (reference sequence). The CDR3 has 16 amino acids. Deletions cut 2 bases from V and 1 base from J, with 14 bases between. CDR3 region: CASSLSFSGPNTEAFF. The CDR3 coding sequence is TGTGCCAGCAGTTTAAGTTTTAGCGGGCCGAACACTGAAGCTTTCTTT.

In DNA, the CDR3 is TGTGCCATCAGTGAATGGGGCCAGAGAACTGGGGCCAACGTCCTGACTTTC. Its protein is CAISEWGQRTGANVLTF. The chain joins TRBV10-3 to TRBJ2-6, with a weak D call TRBD1 (5 bases). The germline gives CDR1 ENHRY, CDR2 SYGVKD. CDR3 length equals 17 residues. V was cut by 3 bases and J by 2 bases, with 14 bases left in between.

V is TRBV5-5 and J is TRBJ2-7; TRBD1 matches at 7 bases. The CDR3 is 13 amino acids. V dropped 9 bases and J dropped 0; count of bases not matched to a gene: 6. In germline, CDR1 is SGHKS, CDR2 YYEKEE (reference sequence). The CDR3 DNA follows: TGTGCCATGTCCGGGACAGACTCCTACGAGCAGTACTTC. Protein sequence: CAMSGTDSYEQYF.

The chain joins TRBV27 to TRBJ2-7; weak D call: TRBD1 (6 bases). Trimming shortened V by 5 bases and J by 9 bases, and 11 bases separated the two germline ends. CDR1 and CDR2 from the germline V gene are MNHEY and SMNVEV (reference sequence). This CDR3 comprises 11 residues. CDR3 protein: CASSGARGQYF. The CDR3 DNA is TGTGCCAGCAGTGGGGCCAGGGGGCAGTACTTC.

This sequence joins TRBV28 and TRBJ2-7; 7 bases fit TRBD2. The germline gives CDR1 MDHEN, CDR2 SYDVKM. The CDR3 consists of 19 residues. Germline trimming cut 3 bases from V and 3 bases from J; bases unmatched to any gene: 20. In nucleotides, the CDR3 is TGTGCCAGCAGTTTCTTCTCCCGTCTGAGGGAGGGAGATTTCTACGAGCAGTACTTC. This sequence encodes CASSFFSRLREGDFYEQYF.

This chain uses TRBV6-1 with TRBJ1-1; D gene uncertain. The CDR3 has 12 amino acids. V lost 2 bases and J lost 4, with 5 bases in between. The germline gives CDR1 MNHNS, CDR2 SASEGT. The CDR3 DNA sequence: TGTGCCAGCAGTGAACCCCCCACTGAAGCTTTCTTT. As protein: CASSEPPTEAFF.

J is TRBJ2-3 and V is TRBV28; TRBD2 aligns across 8 bases. Germline values: CDR1 MDHEN, CDR2 SYDVKM. Trimming at V came to 6 bases and at J to 0 bases, leaving 8 bases not matched to a gene. The length of the CDR3 is 16 residues. CDR3 loop: CASSHPIAGSTDTQYF. The CDR3 DNA reads TGTGCCAGCAGCCATCCTATAGCGGGAAGCACAGATACGCAGTATTTT. Full variable domain (outside the CDR3, taken from reference TRBV28 and TRBJ2-3): DVKVTQSSRYLVKRTGEKVFLECVQDMDHENMFWYRQDPGLGLRLIYFSYDVKMKEKGDIPEGYSVSREKKERFSLILESASTNQTSMYLCASSHPIAGSTDTQYFGPGTRLTVL.

The chain is built from TRBV7-7 and TRBJ2-1, with 14 bases that match TRBD2. J gave up 4 bases and V 2 bases, and 19 bases lay outside the gene matches. This CDR3 has 22 residues. Germline CDR1 and CDR2: SSHAT and FNYEAQ (reference sequence). The CDR3 DNA reads as TGTGCCAGCAGCTTAAACCCCGATCGGGTGGGACTAGCGGGAGTAGGGTACAATGAGCAGTTCTTC. As protein: CASSLNPDRVGLAGVGYNEQFF. The variable domain in full, completed from reference TRBV7-7 and TRBJ2-1, reads GAGVSQSPRYKVTKRGQDVTLRCDPISSHATLYWYQQALGQGPEFLTYFNYEAQPDKSGLPSDRFSAERPEGSISTLTIQRTEQRDSAMYRCASSLNPDRVGLAGVGYNEQFFGPGTRLTVL.

J is TRBJ2-6 and V is TRBV10-2; no definite D call. V was shortened by 3 bases and J by 12 bases, with 3 bases between the two germline ends. The CDR3 is 10 residues long. Germline V gives CDR1 WSHSY, CDR2 SAAADI. The CDR3 DNA reads TGCGCCAGCAGTGAAGGCGTCCTGACTTTC. Residues: CASSEGVLTF.

This clone appeared a single time. The V call is TRBV18, the J call TRBJ2-7; 8 bases agree with TRBD1. The CDR3 contains 14 residues. V was pared by 5 bases and J by 12 bases, with 15 bases of the junction left unmatched. CDR1 KGHSH and CDR2 LQKENI come from the germline V gene. The CDR3 DNA follows: TGTGCCAGCTCATCCCGGGACAGGTCCTTATTGCTGTACTTC. Amino acids: CASSSRDRSLLLYF.

The V call is TRBV19, the J call TRBJ2-2, with D perhaps matching TRBD2 (6 bases). Germline-derived CDR1 and CDR2 are LNHDA and SQIVND (reference sequence). V gave up 8 bases and J gave up 3 bases, with 13 bases separating them. CDR3 length equals 14 residues. The CDR3 protein is CASRNRGDTGELFF. CDR3 coding DNA: TGTGCCAGTCGAAATCGCGGGGACACCGGGGAGCTGTTTTTT.

CDR3 DNA: TGCGCCAGCAGCCAACCCCGGACAGGGTGGAACTATGGCTACACCTTC. Its translation: CASSQPRTGWNYGYTF. The gene calls are TRBV4-1 and TRBJ1-2, with 8 positions matching TRBD1. Germline loops: CDR1 MGHRA, CDR2 YSYEKL. Germline trimming cut 2 bases from V and 2 bases from J; bases unmatched to any gene: 7. The CDR3 spans 16 residues.

The chain has TRBV30 and TRBJ2-2; 13 nucleotides align to TRBD2. Per germline, CDR1 GTSNPN and CDR2 SVGIG (reference sequence). The trim removed 7 bases at V and 4 bases at J, leaving 9 bases unmatched. CDR3 length: 16 residues. CDR3 nucleotides: TGTGCCTCGTGGACTAGCGGGAGATCGGCCACCGGGGAGCTGTTTTTT. Its protein is CASWTSGRSATGELFF.

The chain combines TRBV10-2 with TRBJ1-1, with 9 positions matching TRBD1. Germline CDR1 and CDR2: WSHSY and SAAADI. V lost 0 bases to trimming and J lost 7 bases; unmatched junction nucleotides: 6. The CDR3 covers 15 residues. CDR3: CASSESGTGTYEAFF. In nucleotides, the CDR3 is TGCGCCAGCAGTGAGTCAGGGACAGGGACCTATGAAGCTTTCTTT.

CDR3 residues: CASSVGSGWAKETQYF. CDR3 in DNA: TGTGCCAGCAGCGTAGGATCGGGTTGGGCAAAAGAGACCCAGTACTTC. The chain employs TRBV9 and TRBJ2-5; unclear D gene. Germline V CDR1 and CDR2: SGDLS, YYNGEE. With 0 bases removed from V and 3 bases from J, the gap between germline ends came to 15 bases. The CDR3 consists of 16 residues. The full variable domain, completed using reference TRBV9 and TRBJ2-5, is DSGVTQTPKHLITATGQRVTLRCSPRSGDLSVYWYQQSLDQGLQFLIQYYNGEERAKGNILERFSAQQFPDLHSELNLSSLELGDSALYFCASSVGSGWAKETQYFGPGTRLLVL.

The V gene is TRBV5-1, the J gene TRBJ1-1, with 7 nucleotides matching TRBD1. J gave up 6 bases and V 0 bases, and 8 bases lay outside the gene matches. Germline lookup yields CDR1 SGHRS and CDR2 YFSETQ. The CDR3 length is 15 residues. Written as DNA, the CDR3 is TGCGCCAGCAGCTTGGCCGAGAACAGGGGACCTGAAGCTTTCTTT. Its protein is CASSLAENRGPEAFF.

This chain uses TRBV6-6 with TRBJ2-7, with a weak D call TRBD1 (5 bases). The CDR3 is 14 residues long. The V end lost 7 bases, the J end lost 3 bases, and 16 bases lay between the germline ends. Germline V gene data show CDR1 as MNHNY and CDR2 as SVGAGI (reference sequence). The CDR3: CASMGGQGGYEQYF. The CDR3 DNA sequence: TGTGCCAGCATGGGCGGCCAGGGCGGCTACGAGCAGTACTTC.

CDR3 region: CASSYSQNTGELFF. As DNA, the CDR3 is TGTGCCAGCAGTTACTCACAGAACACCGGGGAGCTGTTTTTT. The chain links TRBV6-6 to TRBJ2-2; D call uncertain. Trimming left V 0 bases short and J 1 base short, with 3 bases between. Germline values: CDR1 MNHNY, CDR2 SVGAGI (reference sequence). The CDR3 sequence is 14 residues long.

The chain has TRBV2 and TRBJ1-1; weak D call: TRBD1 (6 bases). V lost 6 bases to trimming and J lost 0 bases, with 17 bases between them. Germline lookup yields CDR1 SNHLY and CDR2 FYNNEI. CDR3 length: 16 amino acids. The CDR3 DNA follows: TGTGCCAGCAGCGACAGTAGGACAGCTGTGAACACTGAAGCTTTCTTT. Encoded protein: CASSDSRTAVNTEAFF.

The rearrangement links TRBV13 to TRBJ2-7; TRBD1 matches 7 bases. The CDR3 has 14 amino acids. Germline CDR1 PRHDT, CDR2 FYEKMQ (reference sequence). Trimming cost V 4 bases and J 3 bases; bases outside gene matches: 6. For the CDR3, the DNA is TGTGCCAGCAGCTCCGGACAGGCTGGCTACGAGCAGTACTTC. Its protein is CASSSGQAGYEQYF.

J is TRBJ1-2 and V is TRBV29-1; 9 bases line up with TRBD1. J lost 1 base, V lost 6 bases, and 9 bases had no gene match. Germline V lookup: CDR1 SQVTM, CDR2 ANQGSEA. The CDR3 is 15 residues long. In DNA, the CDR3 is TGCAGCGTGATGGACAGGGGTTCCCTTAACTATGGCTACACCTTC. Residues: CSVMDRGSLNYGYTF. Full variable domain (outside the CDR3, taken from reference TRBV29-1 and TRBJ1-2): SAVISQKPSRDICQRGTSLTIQCQVDSQVTMMFWYRQQPGQSLTLIATANQGSEATYESGFVIDKFPISRPNLTFSTLTVSNMSPEDSSIYLCSVMDRGSLNYGYTFGSGTRLTVV.

The chain recombines TRBV28 with TRBJ2-7, with D tentatively TRBD1 (6 bases). CDR1 is MDHEN, CDR2 SYDVKM, per germline. This CDR3 has 13 residues. The V gene lost 3 bases and the J gene lost 4 bases, with 10 bases spanning the gap. The CDR3 sequence: CASSLQQGYEQYF. CDR3 nucleotides: TGTGCCAGCAGTTTGCAACAGGGATACGAGCAGTACTTC.

The rearrangement uses TRBV7-3 and TRBJ2-3, with 11 bases matching TRBD2. CDR3 length: 17 residues. Germline V lookup: CDR1 SGHTA, CDR2 FQGTGA. Unmatched junction bases numbered 5, after V lost 0 bases and J lost 3 bases. In DNA form, the CDR3 reads TGTGCCAGCAGCTTAACTATAGCGGGAGGGACGACAGATACGCAGTATTTT. Protein product: CASSLTIAGGTTDTQYF. Based on the CDR3 plus reference TRBV7-3 and TRBJ2-3, the full variable domain is GAGVSQTPSNKVTEKGKYVELRCDPISGHTALYWYRQSLGQGPEFLIYFQGTGAADDSGLPNDRFFAVRPEGSVSTLKIQRTERGDSAVYLCASSLTIAGGTTDTQYFGPGTRLTVL.

V and J are TRBV6-5 and TRBJ2-5, with D possibly matching TRBD1 (6 bases). This CDR3 spans 14 amino acids. The V gene's germline CDR1 is MNHEY and CDR2 SVGAGI. V was clipped by 4 bases and J by 5 bases, with 14 bases between them. CDR3 loop: CASSFAGQLETQYF. Here the CDR3 DNA reads TGTGCCAGCAGTTTCGCAGGACAGCTGGAGACCCAGTACTTC.

This clone was seen a handful of times. DNA for the CDR3: TGTGCCTGGAGGGTAGGGGAAGACTATGGCTACACCTTC. Translation: CAWRVGEDYGYTF. The rearrangement links TRBV30 to TRBJ1-2; the D gene is possibly TRBD1 (5 bases). The germline CDR1 and CDR2 sequences are GTSNPN and SVGIG (reference sequence). The length of the CDR3 is 13 residues. V shed 3 bases and J shed 3 bases, with 11 bases lying between them. Based on the CDR3 plus reference TRBV30 and TRBJ1-2, the full variable domain is SQTIHQWPATLVQPVGSPLSLECTVEGTSNPNLYWYRQAAGRGLQLLFYSVGIGQISSEVPQNLSASRPQDRQFILSSKKLLLSDSGFYLCAWRVGEDYGYTFGSGTRLTVV.

The chain uses TRBV9 and TRBJ1-2; D is unresolved. The germline V gene encodes CDR1 SGDLS and CDR2 YYNGEE. The CDR3 has 12 amino acids. The V and J ends lost 0 bases and 4 bases respectively, with 4 bases between them. The CDR3 sequence is CASSVAAYGYTF. DNA for the CDR3: TGTGCCAGCAGCGTAGCTGCCTATGGCTACACCTTC.

This clone appeared once. This chain uses TRBV9 with TRBJ2-7; 7 nucleotides align to TRBD2. With 3 bases clipped from V and 3 bases from J, the junction kept 12 bases outside the gene matches. Germline CDR1 is SGDLS and CDR2 is YYNGEE. The CDR3 runs 16 residues. The CDR3 coding sequence is TGTGCCAGCAGCGCAGGAGGTGGCGGGAGAAACTACGAGCAGTACTTC. Its protein product is CASSAGGGGRNYEQYF.

The chain recombines TRBV19 with TRBJ2-5; 10 nucleotides line up with TRBD1. Germline V lookup: CDR1 LNHDA, CDR2 SQIVND (reference sequence). This CDR3 spans 15 amino acids. The J segment lost 2 bases and the V segment lost 6 bases, leaving 6 bases of the junction unmatched. The CDR3 DNA reads TGTGCCAGTAGACCGGGACAGGGGATTCAAGAGACCCAGTACTTC. Amino acids: CASRPGQGIQETQYF.